Listed below are T cell receptor beta chains from one sample, sequenced in a study of T-cell reconstitution after alpha-beta-depleted transplantation in children. TCRdb processed the PCR reads anew with MiXCR; each CDR3 protein has one entry. The repertoire holds 800,000 to 1,000,000 distinct CDR3 sequences, with around 30% as singletons. Sequenced here: PBMCs, mostly from graft donor cells, sampled 360 days after TCRalphabeta/CD19-depleted stem cell transplant. All receptors derive from a boy in the first two years of life who had a stem cell transplant for SCID, so the T cells may come from the graft donor. CDR3s include the opening cysteine and the closing phenylalanine or tryptophan. A D gene is named only where the DNA matches it firmly. Clone size, where shown, is once, few, many, or a class for clones that have expanded.

V,size,D,J,CDR3,DNA
TRBV20-1,few,TRBD1,TRBJ2-7,CSSRDSYEQYF,TGCAGTTCTCGGGACAGCTACGAGCAGTACTTC
TRBV28,many,NA,TRBJ2-5,CASSLWGEETQYF,TGTGCCAGCAGTTTATGGGGGGAAGAGACCCAGTACTTC
TRBV3-1,many,NA,TRBJ2-2,CAAGQANTGELFF,TGTGCCGCGGGGCAGGCGAACACCGGGGAGCTGTTTTTT
TRBV6-5,NA,NA,TRBJ2-4,CASSSTGFWAKNIQYF,TGTGCCAGCAGTTCCACAGGGTTTTGGGCCAAAAACATTCAGTACTTC
TRBV4-2,NA,NA,TRBJ2-7,CASSQDYRPTYEQYF,TGTGCCAGCAGCCAAGATTACAGGCCAACCTACGAGCAGTACTTC
TRBV7-2,few,NA,TRBJ1-1,CASSLLGWAEAFF,TGTGCCAGCAGCTTACTCGGGTGGGCTGAAGCTTTCTTT
TRBV7-3,few,NA,TRBJ2-1,CASSDEAGAYNEQFF,TGTGCCAGCAGCGACGAGGCCGGAGCCTACAATGAGCAGTTCTTC
TRBV20-1,few,NA,TRBJ2-3,CSALLGRGSSEDTQYF,TGCAGTGCCCTACTAGGGCGGGGCTCTTCCGAGGATACGCAGTATTTT
TRBV18,few,NA,TRBJ1-3,CASSQTLPRVWSGNTIYF,TGTGCCAGCTCACAAACCCTGCCCAGGGTTTGGTCTGGAAACACCATATATTTT
TRBV5-1,few,TRBD1,TRBJ2-4,CARSLEGAHPVAKNIQYF,TGCGCCAGGTCACTTGAGGGGGCGCACCCTGTAGCCAAAAACATTCAGTACTTC
TRBV20-1,NA,TRBD2,TRBJ2-5,CSASGGPSETQYF,TGCAGTGCTTCGGGGGGTCCTTCCGAGACCCAGTACTTC
TRBV12-3/TRBV12-4,many,NA,TRBJ1-1,CASSLTAVYFF,TGTGCCAGCAGCCTAACGGCTGTTTACTTCTTT
TRBV15,NA,TRBD1,TRBJ2-1,CAIGKGAYNEQFF,TGTGCCATCGGCAAGGGGGCGTACAATGAGCAGTTCTTC
TRBV13,NA,TRBD2,TRBJ2-3,CASSLDFKRGLTDTQYF,TGTGCCAGCAGCTTAGATTTCAAGCGGGGACTCACAGATACGCAGTATTTT
TRBV30,NA,NA,TRBJ1-5,CAWSGGQDQPQHF,TGTGCCTGGAGTGGGGGGCAGGATCAGCCCCAGCATTTT
TRBV5-1,NA,NA,TRBJ2-3,CASSLGQAGADTQYF,TGCGCCAGCAGCCTGGGGCAGGCCGGTGCGGATACGCAGTATTTT
TRBV6-1,NA,NA,TRBJ2-5,CASSPGWRGPRETQYF,TGTGCCAGCAGCCCCGGGTGGCGGGGACCAAGGGAGACCCAGTACTTC